The rows below give T cell receptor beta chains drawn from one sample of a study of blood T cell repertoires in COVID-19. The repertoire was sequenced with immunoSEQ multiplex PCR; TCRdb's copy has only in-frame clones and lacks some. The profile shows hundreds of thousands of clones, 90% of them singletons. Sequencing input: peripheral blood. These receptors were collected from a woman between 18 and 29 years old with acute or convalescent COVID-19. Each CDR3 is given with its conserved first and last residue. The D gene is left open where the match is weak. Clone size is not always given. Where it is, it says once, few, many or a class for expanded clones.

D: NA; size: NA; V: TRBV7-6; J: TRBJ2-7; DNA: TGTGCCAGCAGCTTAAATTCCCCCCGGGCGGGCTACGAGCAGTACTTC; CDR3: CASSLNSPRAGYEQYF
D: NA; size: NA; V: TRBV21-1; J: TRBJ2-4; DNA: TGTGCCAGCAACGAGCCAGGGGAGGGGCCCCTAGCCAAAAACATTCAGTACTTC; CDR3: CASNEPGEGPLAKNIQYF
D: NA; size: NA; V: TRBV21-1; J: TRBJ1-1; DNA: TGTGCCAGCAGCAAAGTAGGGGAACCGGGACATAAAGCTTTCTTT; CDR3: CASSKVGEPGHKAFF
D: NA; size: NA; V: TRBV11-2; J: TRBJ2-3; DNA: TGTGCCAGCAGCTTAGAGGCCTTCCTCACAGATACGCAGTATTTT; CDR3: CASSLEAFLTDTQYF
D: NA; size: NA; V: TRBV24-1; J: TRBJ2-3; DNA: TGTGCCACCAGTGATTTTGGGACATCAGATACGCAGTATTTT; CDR3: CATSDFGTSDTQYF
D: TRBD1; size: once; V: TRBV19; J: TRBJ1-5; DNA: TGTGCCAGTAGTATGCAGGCAGGGGGCGGTCAGCCCCAGCATTTT; CDR3: CASSMQAGGGQPQHF
D: NA; size: NA; V: TRBV19; J: TRBJ2-7; DNA: TGTGCCAGTAGTATGGGACATATGGCGCACGAGCAGTACTTC; CDR3: CASSMGHMAHEQYF
D: NA; size: few; V: TRBV6-2/TRBV6-3; J: TRBJ1-2; DNA: TGTGCCAGCAGCCCTTGGGGGAGGGGGAGAGTAAGCTATGGCTACACCTTC; CDR3: CASSPWGRGRVSYGYTF
D: NA; size: NA; V: TRBV19; J: TRBJ1-5; DNA: TGTGCCAGTAGTCCAGCAATCTGGCGCGGGGGTCAGCCCCAGCATTTT; CDR3: CASSPAIWRGGQPQHF
D: NA; size: NA; V: TRBV4-3; J: TRBJ1-2; DNA: TGCGCCAGCAGCCAGGCGGTGAACTATGGCTACACCTTC; CDR3: CASSQAVNYGYTF
D: NA; size: NA; V: TRBV30; J: TRBJ1-3; DNA: TGTGCCTGGGGCTCCGGGAGAGATGGAAACACCATATATTTT; CDR3: CAWGSGRDGNTIYF
D: NA; size: NA; V: TRBV29-1; J: TRBJ1-2; DNA: TGCAGCGTTGAGACAGAAATCTATGGCTACACCTTC; CDR3: CSVETEIYGYTF
D: NA; size: NA; V: TRBV9; J: TRBJ1-2; DNA: TGTGCCAGCAGAGAGACCGAGGACTACTATGGCTACACCTTC; CDR3: CASRETEDYYGYTF
D: NA; size: NA; V: TRBV27; J: TRBJ2-7; DNA: TGTGCCAGCACCGACGGAGGGGCATACGAGCAGTACTTC; CDR3: CASTDGGAYEQYF
D: NA; size: NA; V: TRBV5-1; J: TRBJ1-2; DNA: TGCGCCAGCAGCACTGGTTATGGCTACACCTTC; CDR3: CASSTGYGYTF
D: NA; size: NA; V: TRBV12-5; J: TRBJ2-5; DNA: TGTGCTAGTGGACCCGTATCGAGAGAGACCCAGTACTTC; CDR3: CASGPVSRETQYF
D: TRBD2; size: once; V: TRBV4-1; J: TRBJ2-5; DNA: TGCGCCAGCAGCCAAGAGGGGGGGACTTACCTAAGGGAGACCCAGTACTTC; CDR3: CASSQEGGTYLRETQYF
D: NA; size: NA; V: TRBV29-1; J: TRBJ1-1; DNA: TGCAGCGTTGTGGGGGCCCGAGGGTTGAACACTGAAGCTTTCTTT; CDR3: CSVVGARGLNTEAFF
D: TRBD1; size: NA; V: TRBV9; J: TRBJ2-3; DNA: TGTGCCAGCAGCGTAGCCGACAGGGAAGATACGCAGTATTTT; CDR3: CASSVADREDTQYF
D: TRBD1; size: NA; V: TRBV30; J: TRBJ2-7; DNA: TGTGCCTGGACCGCCGTAGGACAGGGGTACGAGCAGTACTTC; CDR3: CAWTAVGQGYEQYF
D: TRBD1; size: NA; V: TRBV5-4; J: TRBJ2-2; DNA: TGTGCCAGCAGCCAGGGACCGGGACAGGGGTTCACCGGGGAGCTGTTTTTT; CDR3: CASSQGPGQGFTGELFF
D: NA; size: NA; V: TRBV5-1; J: TRBJ1-2; DNA: TGCGCCAGCAGCTCCCACAGGGCTAACTATGGCTACACCTTC; CDR3: CASSSHRANYGYTF
D: TRBD1; size: NA; V: TRBV27; J: TRBJ1-5; DNA: TGTGCCAGCAGTTCCTCCATCAGGACAGGGAGGGATCAGCCCCAGCATTTT; CDR3: CASSSSIRTGRDQPQHF
D: TRBD1; size: NA; V: TRBV6-5; J: TRBJ2-3; DNA: TGTGCCAGCAGTTTGGGACAGACCTTCACAGATACGCAGTATTTT; CDR3: CASSLGQTFTDTQYF
D: NA; size: once; V: TRBV18; J: TRBJ1-6; DNA: TGTGCCAGCTCACCCCGGGTCAGCTCCTATAATTCACCCCTCCACTTT; CDR3: CASSPRVSSYNSPLHF
D: TRBD1; size: NA; V: TRBV7-8; J: TRBJ2-7; DNA: TGTGCCAGCACCACGACAGGGGGGACCTACGAGCAGTACTTC; CDR3: CASTTTGGTYEQYF
D: NA; size: NA; V: TRBV6-1; J: TRBJ2-7; DNA: TGTGCCAGCAGTGAACCAGGGTACGACGAGCAGTACTTC; CDR3: CASSEPGYDEQYF
D: NA; size: few; V: TRBV6-1; J: TRBJ1-1; DNA: TGTGCCAGCAGTGAACTGGAGGAGAACACTGAAGCTTTCTTT; CDR3: CASSELEENTEAFF
D: TRBD1; size: NA; V: TRBV19; J: TRBJ1-5; DNA: TGTGCCAGTAACCGACGACAGGGCGGTAATCAGCCCCAGCATTTT; CDR3: CASNRRQGGNQPQHF
D: NA; size: NA; V: TRBV5-1; J: TRBJ1-4; DNA: TGCGCCAGCAGCTTGGTGGCAGACTATAATGAAAAACTGTTTTTT; CDR3: CASSLVADYNEKLFF
D: TRBD1; size: once; V: TRBV7-9; J: TRBJ1-2; DNA: TGTGCCAGCAGCTTAAATGGACAGGGGACGCCGGGGGGCTACACCTTC; CDR3: CASSLNGQGTPGGYTF
D: TRBD1; size: NA; V: TRBV24-1; J: TRBJ1-1; DNA: TGTGCCACGCGATCCTCCTCAGGGGGCTTTGCTTTCTTT; CDR3: CATRSSSGGFAFF
D: TRBD1; size: NA; V: TRBV9; J: TRBJ2-2; DNA: TGTGCCAGCAGCGCGACCGGGACAGGGTACTCCGAGGAGCTGTTTTTT; CDR3: CASSATGTGYSEELFF
D: TRBD1; size: NA; V: TRBV19; J: TRBJ1-1; DNA: TGTGCCAGTAGTCCGGACAGGGGGCGGGACACTGAAGCTTTCTTT; CDR3: CASSPDRGRDTEAFF
D: TRBD2; size: NA; V: TRBV5-1; J: TRBJ2-3; DNA: TGCGCCAGCACGCGGGGGGGCGGCACAGATACGCAGTATTTT; CDR3: CASTRGGGTDTQYF
D: NA; size: NA; V: TRBV10-3; J: TRBJ1-1; DNA: TGTGCCATCAGGGGCAACACTGAAGCTTTCTTT; CDR3: CAIRGNTEAFF
D: TRBD2; size: NA; V: TRBV7-2; J: TRBJ2-5; DNA: TGTGCCAGCAGCTTCAGTAGCGGGCAAGAGACCCAGTACTTC; CDR3: CASSFSSGQETQYF
D: NA; size: NA; V: TRBV27; J: TRBJ1-5; DNA: TGTGCCAGCATGGCCCTGGGAGGTTTTCAGCCCCAGCATTTT; CDR3: CASMALGGFQPQHF
D: TRBD1; size: NA; V: TRBV7-9; J: TRBJ2-1; DNA: TGTGCCAGCAGCAGTCGACAGGGCGATGAGCAGTTCTTC; CDR3: CASSSRQGDEQFF
D: NA; size: NA; V: TRBV7-9; J: TRBJ2-1; DNA: TGTGCCAGCAGCTTATTAACGGGAATAGTAGTATCCTACAATGAGCAGTTCTTC; CDR3: CASSLLTGIVVSYNEQFF
D: NA; size: NA; V: TRBV18; J: TRBJ2-7; DNA: TGTGCCAGCTCACCAGGGCAGGGACTTTACGAGCAGTACTTC; CDR3: CASSPGQGLYEQYF
D: NA; size: NA; V: TRBV19; J: TRBJ1-1; DNA: TGTGCCAGTAGTTCCCCCGCGGGGGTCACTGAAGCTTTCTTT; CDR3: CASSSPAGVTEAFF
D: NA; size: NA; V: TRBV20-1; J: TRBJ2-2; DNA: TGCAGTGCTAGTGTTCTGTCGGTCGGGGAGCTGTTTTTT; CDR3: CSASVLSVGELFF
D: NA; size: NA; V: TRBV10-2; J: TRBJ1-1; DNA: TGCGCCAGCAGCACCAGGGCGAACACTGAAGCTTTCTTT; CDR3: CASSTRANTEAFF
D: NA; size: NA; V: TRBV2; J: TRBJ1-2; DNA: TGTGCCAGCAGTGAAGATCTTGGCGGCTACACCTTC; CDR3: CASSEDLGGYTF
D: NA; size: NA; V: TRBV4-1; J: TRBJ1-4; DNA: TGCGCCAGCAGCCAAGTGGAGGACTCGGTAAAACTGTTTTTT; CDR3: CASSQVEDSVKLFF
D: NA; size: NA; V: TRBV4-1; J: TRBJ1-2; DNA: TGCGCCAGCAGTCATCTCAGGGGAAATGGGTATGGCTACACCTTC; CDR3: CASSHLRGNGYGYTF
D: TRBD1; size: NA; V: TRBV4-2; J: TRBJ2-5; DNA: TGTGCCAGCAGCCAAGATCTTGGGACAGAGGGGACCCAGTACTTC; CDR3: CASSQDLGTEGTQYF
D: TRBD1; size: NA; V: TRBV5-1; J: TRBJ2-2; DNA: TGCGCCAGCAGCGTACAGGGGGCGAGGACCGGGGAGCTGTTTTTT; CDR3: CASSVQGARTGELFF
D: NA; size: few; V: TRBV21-1; J: TRBJ1-4; DNA: TGTGCCAGCAGCAAAGCAACGCCAGGGGCGCCAACTAATGAAAAACTGTTTTTT; CDR3: CASSKATPGAPTNEKLFF
D: NA; size: NA; V: TRBV15; J: TRBJ2-6; DNA: TGTGCCACCAGCAGAGCCCGAGGAGGGGCCAACGTCCTGACTTTC; CDR3: CATSRARGGANVLTF
D: NA; size: once; V: TRBV2; J: TRBJ1-2; DNA: TGTGCCAGCAGAAACACAGGGTATGGCTACACCTTC; CDR3: CASRNTGYGYTF
D: NA; size: NA; V: TRBV25-1; J: TRBJ1-5; DNA: TGTGCCAGCAGTGAATGGGGTCAGGGAAATCAGCCCCAGCATTTT; CDR3: CASSEWGQGNQPQHF
D: NA; size: NA; V: TRBV5-1; J: TRBJ1-3; DNA: TGCGCCAGCAGCTTGGACAGGGCGGCTGGAAACACCATATATTTT; CDR3: CASSLDRAAGNTIYF
D: NA; size: NA; V: TRBV5-6; J: TRBJ1-2; DNA: TGTGCCAGCAGCTATAAGCAGCCAGGCGGCTACACCTTC; CDR3: CASSYKQPGGYTF
D: NA; size: NA; V: TRBV27; J: TRBJ2-7; DNA: TGTGCCAGCAGTGCAGGGGGGAGCTCCTACGAGCAGTACTTC; CDR3: CASSAGGSSYEQYF
D: TRBD1; size: NA; V: TRBV12-3/TRBV12-4; J: TRBJ1-2; DNA: TGTGCCAGCAGTTTCGGGACAGGGGGCTACACCTTC; CDR3: CASSFGTGGYTF
D: NA; size: NA; V: TRBV4-3; J: TRBJ1-6; DNA: TGCGCCAGCAGCCAAGTAGGGGTGGGGCCTTCACCCCTCCACTTT; CDR3: CASSQVGVGPSPLHF
D: TRBD1; size: once; V: TRBV6-6; J: TRBJ2-7; DNA: TGTGCCAGCAGTTACGGGGGACAGGAGCAGTACTTC; CDR3: CASSYGGQEQYF
D: NA; size: NA; V: TRBV7-9; J: TRBJ1-5; DNA: TGTGCCAGCAGCTTTCCGAATCAGCCCCAGCATTTT; CDR3: CASSFPNQPQHF